These T cell receptor beta chains were read from a single sample in a study of blood T cell repertoires in COVID-19. Profiled with immunoSEQ multiplex PCR; TCRdb holds only in-frame clones, not every one. The sample records more than 95,000 clones, around 70% being singletons. Source material: peripheral blood. The receptors were gathered from an elderly man with COVID-19, enrolled during active disease. The CDR3 runs from the conserved cysteine through the conserved F or W. The order of the fields is clone size, V gene, J gene, D gene, CDR3 protein, CDR3 DNA. D genes are given only for firm matches. Expanded clones are given a class, and other clones once, few, many or no size at all.

-	TRBV15	TRBJ2-3	-	CATSREGNRGTDTQYF	TGTGCCACCAGCAGAGAGGGGAACAGGGGCACAGATACGCAGTATTTT
-	TRBV11-2	TRBJ1-6	-	CASSFKPLDSPLHF	TGTGCCAGCAGCTTTAAGCCGCTGGATTCACCCCTCCACTTT
-	TRBV4-1	TRBJ1-2	-	CASSHTDSAGGYTF	TGCGCCAGCAGCCATACTGACTCTGCCGGTGGCTACACCTTC
-	TRBV10-3	TRBJ2-1	TRBD1	CAISVTGGGYEQFF	TGTGCCATCAGTGTGACAGGGGGCGGGTATGAGCAGTTCTTC
few	TRBV28	TRBJ2-7	-	CATALAYEQYF	TGTGCCACAGCGCTGGCCTACGAGCAGTACTTC
-	TRBV7-2	TRBJ1-1	-	CASSLWANSNTEAFF	TGTGCCAGCAGCTTATGGGCCAACTCGAACACTGAAGCTTTCTTT
-	TRBV18	TRBJ2-7	-	CASSPPSRGYYEQYF	TGTGCCAGCTCACCACCTTCCAGGGGTTACTACGAGCAGTACTTC
-	TRBV29-1	TRBJ1-2	TRBD1	CSVGGQDYGYTF	TGCAGCGTTGGGGGACAGGACTATGGCTACACCTTC
-	TRBV15	TRBJ2-7	TRBD2	CATSTESPLAGGYEQYF	TGTGCCACCAGCACCGAGAGTCCCCTAGCGGGAGGCTACGAGCAGTACTTC
-	TRBV5-1	TRBJ1-2	TRBD1	CASSLWPGQTTTNYGYTF	TGCGCCAGCAGCTTGTGGCCGGGACAGACGACCACTAACTATGGCTACACCTTC
-	TRBV9	TRBJ1-3	-	CASSVDDTERGSSGNTIYF	TGTGCCAGCAGCGTAGATGATACGGAGAGAGGAAGCTCTGGAAACACCATATATTTT
-	TRBV7-2	TRBJ2-2	-	CASSLNAGSAGELFF	TGTGCCAGCAGCTTAAACGCAGGGTCCGCCGGGGAGCTGTTTTTT
-	TRBV2	TRBJ2-5	-	CASSEGTYQETQYF	TGTGCCAGCAGCGAAGGGACATACCAAGAGACCCAGTACTTC
-	TRBV5-8	TRBJ2-7	-	CASNEGVGYEQYF	TGTGCCAGCAATGAGGGGGTGGGCTACGAGCAGTACTTC
-	TRBV19	TRBJ1-1	-	CATKWGLSTEAFF	TGTGCCACAAAATGGGGCCTGAGTACTGAAGCTTTCTTT
-	TRBV9	TRBJ2-5	-	CASSVATPGETQYF	TGTGCCAGCAGCGTAGCCACCCCGGGGGAGACCCAGTACTTC
-	TRBV13	TRBJ2-1	TRBD2	CASSLTYMIGLAGGRSSYNEQFF	TGTGCCAGCAGCTTAACGTACATGATAGGACTAGCGGGAGGACGGAGCTCCTACAATGAGCAGTTCTTC
once	TRBV6-5	TRBJ2-5	TRBD2	CASRGTTQETQYF	TGTGCCAGCAGGGGGACTACCCAAGAGACCCAGTACTTC